This T cell receptor (beta chain) was identified during a study of shared clonotypes between healthy human individuals. The table came from immunoSEQ multiplex PCR; TCRdb's copy has only in-frame clones and leaves some out. The repertoire holds approximately 2.4 million clones, with more than 90% as singletons. In germline, CDR1 is LNHDA, CDR2 SQIVND (reference sequence). The V end was cut by 6 bases, the J end by 8 bases, with 13 bases between. The CDR3 length is 13 residues. The specimen was naive CD4+ T cells sorted from blood. Subset indicated: CD45RA+ positively selected. This chain connects TRBV19 to TRBJ1-4, with D possibly TRBD1 on 6 matching bases. The clonotype originates from a man between 18 and 29 years old in good health. The DNA for the CDR3 is TGTGCCAGTAGCAGGGGCCTACGCGAAAAACTGTTTTTT. Its protein product is CASSRGLREKLFF.